This record concerns one T cell receptor beta chain sequence. The target antigen is unknown. This sample stems from a study of T cell responses to AZD1222 COVID-19 vaccine. General study findings and limits: At study baseline, merely about 6 AZD1222 recipients were seropositive.

V was shortened by 4 bases and J by 3 bases, with 19 bases between the two germline ends. This CDR3 spans 17 amino acids. Germline values: CDR1 SSHAT, CDR2 FNYEAQ (reference sequence). Some clones are missing from TCRdb's copy, which holds only in-frame ones; the method was immunoSEQ multiplex PCR. The data contain about 180,000 clones, 80% to 90% of them seen just once; the ten biggest clones take up roughly 11%. The sequences come from peripheral blood, collected 28 days after the second AZD1222 dose. The gene calls are TRBV7-7 and TRBJ2-1; D may be TRBD1 or TRBD2 (6 bases each). This clonotype was obtained from an adult who received the AZD1222 COVID-19 vaccine. Here the CDR3 DNA reads TGTGCCAGCAGCTCTCCCTTGGCGGGGACACACTACAATGAGCAGTTCTTC. Encoded protein: CASSSPLAGTHYNEQFF.